Presented here are 6 T cell receptor beta chains from one specimen sequenced in a study of human versus mouse CDR3 diversity and MHC coevolution. Clones were read by immunoSEQ multiplex PCR, and TCRdb kept only the in-frame ones, dropping some. The sample carries tens of thousands of clones, about 94% recorded once. The material sequenced was naive CD4+ T cells from blood. Subset of the sample: CD45RO-negative CD62L-positive naive CD4 T cells. These receptors all come from a person aged 25 to 69 in good health.

The gene calls are TRBV4-3 and TRBJ2-3, with TRBD1 matching 9 bases. CDR3 length: 16 amino acids. Per the germline V gene, CDR1 is LGHNA and CDR2 is YSLEER. After removal of 0 bases from V and 5 bases from J, the junction contained 6 bases not matched to a gene. The DNA for the CDR3 is TGCGCCAGCAGCCAAGATGAGACAGGGGGGTTAGATACGCAGTATTTT. This translates into CASSQDETGGLDTQYF.

The chain has TRBV9 and TRBJ2-1, with D perhaps TRBD2 (7 bases). Trimming shortened V by 0 bases and J by 12 bases, and 22 bases separated the two germline ends. The CDR3 contains 16 residues. CDR1 is SGDLS and CDR2 is YYNGEE in the germline V gene. CDR3 nucleotide sequence: TGTGCCAGCAGCGTAGCTACGGCGGGGGCCCCGGGTGGGCAGTTCTTC. It is translated as CASSVATAGAPGGQFF.

V usage is TRBV7-2 and J usage is TRBJ2-7; 7 nucleotides agree with TRBD1. V lost 5 bases to trimming and J lost 0 bases; unmatched junction nucleotides: 7. Germline values: CDR1 SGHTA, CDR2 FQGNSA. The CDR3 length is 15 residues. The DNA for the CDR3 is TGTGCCAGCAGCCCATCGGGACAGTACTCCTACGAGCAGTACTTC. Translating gives CASSPSGQYSYEQYF.

The rearrangement uses TRBV5-1 and TRBJ2-7; D is ambiguous. CDR3 length: 13 residues. The germline CDR1 and CDR2 sequences are SGHRS and YFSETQ. The V gene lost 4 bases and the J gene lost 2 bases, with 10 bases spanning the gap. CDR3 in amino acids: CASSPGSAYEQYF. DNA for the CDR3: TGCGCCAGCAGCCCCGGGTCTGCCTACGAGCAGTACTTC.

This clone was observed once. The rearrangement joins TRBV15 to TRBJ1-1, with D perhaps matching TRBD1 (6 bases). CDR1 and CDR2 (germline): LNHNV, YYDKDF (reference sequence). The CDR3 consists of 16 residues. Trimming took off 5 bases at V and 4 bases at J, with 20 bases between the two ends. The CDR3 DNA sequence: TGTGCCACCAGCGTACCAAGGGGGGCGGGGGGCACTGAAGCTTTCTTT. Translating it yields CATSVPRGAGGTEAFF.

Notes on this clone: The CDR3 ends on some other residue instead of the conserved phenylalanine or tryptophan, so this is likely a read error. CDR3 nucleotides: TGTGCCAGCAGTAACACACCGAACTATGGCTACACCCTC. Translation gives CASSNTPNYGYTL. The chain couples TRBV6-6 to TRBJ1-2; D unresolved. The V end was cut by 5 bases, the J end by 2 bases, with 9 bases between. CDR1 is MNHNY, CDR2 SVGAGI, per germline (reference sequence). The CDR3 has 13 residues.